The 15 T cell receptor beta chains listed next were all sequenced from one sample in a study of blood T cell repertoires in COVID-19. Profiled with immunoSEQ multiplex PCR; TCRdb holds only in-frame clones, not every one. The table lists over 90,000 clones, approximately 85% of them singletons, with 9.9% in the top ten. Input material: peripheral blood. Receptor source: a middle-aged man with active or convalescent COVID-19.

The table lists this clone with a count of one. This rearrangement joins TRBV7-2 to TRBJ2-3, with D perhaps TRBD1 (5 bases). The CDR3 is 12 residues long. V was shortened by 1 base and J by 6 bases, with 5 bases between the two germline ends. In germline, CDR1 is SGHTA, CDR2 FQGNSA. In nucleotides, the CDR3 is TGTGCCAGCAGCTTAGAGGGGGATACGCAGTATTTT. It yields the protein CASSLEGDTQYF.

The V call is TRBV3-1 (or the pseudogene TRBV3-2), the J call TRBJ2-5; TRBD2 matches 15 bases. J lost 1 base, V lost 1 base, and 10 bases had no gene match. The CDR3 is made up of 20 amino acids. Germline CDR1 reads LGHDT; CDR2 reads YNNKEL (reference sequence). The CDR3 region has the DNA TGTGCCAGCAGCCAAGGAATTTTCGGACTAGCGGGGGGGGCCCAAGAGACCCAGTACTTC. This encodes CASSQGIFGLAGGAQETQYF.

The chain carries TRBV7-2 and TRBJ2-7; 7 bases match TRBD2. The junction had 7 bases not matched to a gene; V was cut back by 2 bases and J by 0 bases. This CDR3 is built from 16 residues. In germline, CDR1 is SGHTA, CDR2 FQGNSA. CDR3: CASSLRERGASYEQYF. CDR3 DNA sequence: TGTGCCAGCAGCTTACGTGAGCGGGGTGCCTCCTACGAGCAGTACTTC.

The chain carries TRBV10-2 and TRBJ2-5; D is undetermined. There are 10 residues in the CDR3. Germline-derived CDR1 and CDR2 are WSHSY and SAAADI. V was shortened by 7 bases and J by 5 bases, with 5 bases between the two germline ends. The CDR3 sequence is CASKSETQYF. The CDR3 coding sequence is TGCGCCAGCAAATCTGAGACCCAGTACTTC.

V gene TRBV2 combines with J gene TRBJ1-5, with 9 bases that match TRBD1. V was pared by 6 bases and J by 6 bases, with 9 bases of the junction left unmatched. In germline, CDR1 is SNHLY, CDR2 FYNNEI. The CDR3 loop spans 15 amino acids. In DNA form, the CDR3 reads TGTGCCAGCAGGGATACAGGGGGCGCGGGTCAGCCCCAGCATTTT. Protein sequence: CASRDTGGAGQPQHF.

The rearrangement links TRBV6-1 to TRBJ2-7; 8 bases are a match to TRBD1. Germline trimming cut 3 bases from V and 0 bases from J; bases unmatched to any gene: 10. The CDR3 is made up of 17 amino acids. Germline V gene sequence: CDR1 MNHNS, CDR2 SASEGT. The CDR3 region is CASSESGQVLTSYEQYF. For the CDR3, the DNA is TGTGCCAGCAGTGAGTCGGGACAGGTCTTGACCTCCTACGAGCAGTACTTC.

The CDR3 is CASSSRDRVLGEQYF. The DNA for the CDR3 is TGTGCCAGCAGCTCCCGGGACAGAGTTTTAGGCGAGCAGTACTTC. The chain recombines TRBV7-9 with TRBJ2-7, with 7 bases matching TRBD1. This CDR3 is built from 15 residues. J was trimmed by 6 bases and V by 4 bases; bases with no gene match: 12. CDR1 and CDR2 from the germline V gene are SEHNR and FQNEAQ (reference sequence).

V gene TRBV3-1 (or the pseudogene TRBV3-2) combines with J gene TRBJ2-3; TRBD1 matches at 10 bases. Trimming cost V 4 bases and J 7 bases; bases outside gene matches: 8. Germline CDR1 LGHDT, CDR2 YNNKEL (reference sequence). This CDR3 has 15 residues. In nucleotides, the CDR3 is TGTGCCAGCAGCCCGGACAGGGGGAATCTGTATACGCAGTATTTT. It yields the protein CASSPDRGNLYTQYF.

This clone was seen more than once but under ten times. The V call is TRBV21-1, the J call TRBJ1-6; the DNA was not compared with TRBD1, the D call given in the table. TRBV21-1 is an annotated pseudogene. The CDR3 totals 16 residues. The CDR3 DNA reads TGTGCCAGCAAATCGGGGGACAGGATAAAAAATTCACCCCTCCACTTT. Residues: CASKSGDRIKNSPLHF.

This chain joins TRBV7-2 and TRBJ2-1; TRBD2 aligns across 14 bases. Germline V lookup: CDR1 SGHTA, CDR2 FQGNSA. V lost 4 bases to trimming and J lost 2 bases; unmatched junction nucleotides: 4. This CDR3 is 17 amino acids long. The CDR3: CASSSQGLAGAYNEQFF. The CDR3 DNA sequence: TGTGCCAGCAGCTCCCAGGGACTAGCGGGGGCCTACAATGAGCAGTTCTTC.

The chain carries TRBV7-9 and TRBJ1-2, with TRBD1 matching 8 bases. The CDR3 totals 16 residues. Trimming removed 4 bases from V and 3 bases from J; junction bases left unmatched: 10. The germline V gene has CDR1 SEHNR and CDR2 FQNEAQ (reference sequence). The CDR3 sequence is CASSSRTGLVDYGYTF. The CDR3 DNA sequence: TGTGCCAGCAGCTCCCGGACAGGGCTCGTTGACTATGGCTACACCTTC.

This clone appeared a single time. This sequence joins TRBV7-2 and TRBJ2-3; D possibly corresponds to TRBD2 (6 bases). The CDR3 sequence is 15 residues long. Germline assignment: CDR1 SGHTA and CDR2 FQGNSA. V was cut by 1 base and J by 5 bases, with 13 bases left in between. The CDR3 coding sequence is TGTGCCAGCAGCTTAGAAGGTCAGGGAGGAGATACGCAGTATTTT. This encodes CASSLEGQGGDTQYF.

The V gene is TRBV15, the J gene TRBJ2-3, with D uncertain. V lost 5 bases and J lost 5, with 11 bases in between. CDR3 size: 13 residues. Germline V CDR1 and CDR2: LNHNV, YYDKDF (reference sequence). In DNA form, the CDR3 reads TGTGCCACCAGCTCCCCAGTTGGAGATACGCAGTATTTT. Its protein product is CATSSPVGDTQYF.

A single count supports this clone. The chain couples TRBV5-3 to TRBJ1-6; possibly TRBD1 for D (5 bases). TRBV5-3 is an ORF; its function is uncertain. This CDR3 comprises 17 residues. V gave up 0 bases and J gave up 3 bases, with 13 bases separating them. The CDR3 DNA reads TGTGCCAGAAGCTTGGCCGGGGGAAGTGGCTATAATTCACCCCTCCACTTT. It specifies CARSLAGGSGYNSPLHF.

The rearrangement joins TRBV19 to TRBJ1-4; 10 positions match TRBD1. The CDR3 covers 13 residues. Germline CDR1 and CDR2: LNHDA and SQIVND (reference sequence). V was clipped by 7 bases and J by 7 bases; unmatched bases: 3. CDR3 region: CASKDRGVEKLFF. The CDR3 DNA reads TGTGCCAGTAAGGACAGGGGGGTTGAAAAACTGTTTTTT.